This T cell receptor beta chain was documented in a study of OX40 agonist ivuxolimab in advanced cancers. Study overall: Ivuxolimab was administered intravenously to patients at 0.01 to 10 mg/kg every 2 weeks. Mean age roughly 65 years, range about 20 to 79; around 80% male. Findings and caveats of the study: Individuals who were partial responders at 0.1-3.0 mg/kg had clonal expansion that ranked among the lowest.

Trimming took off 5 bases at V and 1 base at J, with 14 bases between the two ends. Germline CDR1 SSHAT, CDR2 FNYEAQ (reference sequence). This CDR3 has 15 amino acids. Assay used: immunoSEQ multiplex PCR; TCRdb lists only in-frame clones, some missing. This table has 55,000 to 85,000 clones, approximately 90% appearing once. With regard to this clone: Antigen specificity is unknown.

The source of this sequence is an adult with an advanced solid tumor such as melanoma, head and neck, liver or kidney cancer. The starting material was CD4+ or CD8+ T cells sorted from blood, obtained in a trial of the OX40 agonist ivuxolimab. The chain joins TRBV7-7 to TRBJ2-5, with D unclear. The CDR3 here is CASSPTGVSQETQYF. CDR3 nucleotides: TGTGCCAGCAGCCCCACTGGCGTGAGCCAAGAGACCCAGTACTTC.